The 7 T cell receptor beta chains below were found in one sample sequenced in a study of T cells in Graves' hyperthyroidism and ophthalmopathy. The source material, RNA transcripts, was used to amplify TCR beta CDR3 regions. In the first-round RT-PCR of the TCR CDR3, the HTBI primer set was used. TCRdb reprocessed the multiplex PCR reads with MiXCR, giving one entry per CDR3 protein. The profile shows 550,000 to 600,000 distinct CDR3 sequences, around 46% of them singletons. Material for sequencing was peripheral blood or thyroid tissue (not recorded which). These receptors were obtained from an adult woman with Graves' disease, either hyperthyroidism or ophthalmopathy (not recorded which).

Concerning this clonotype: A clone one base away is much larger, so this may be a read error. The rearrangement links TRBV7-3 to TRBJ2-5; D uncertain. This CDR3 contains 14 residues. CDR1 SGHTA and CDR2 FQGTGA come from the germline V gene. This CDR3 is CASSWGPKAETQYF. The CDR3, as DNA: TGTGCTAGCAGCTGGGGTCCCAAGGCGGAGACCCAGTACTTC. Based on the CDR3 plus reference TRBV7-3 and TRBJ2-5, the full variable domain is GAGVSQTPSNKVTEKGKYVELRCDPISGHTALYWYRQSLGQGPEFLIYFQGTGAADDSGLPNDRFFAVRPEGSVSTLKIQRTERGDSAVYLCASSWGPKAETQYFGPGTRLLVL.

This clonotype has a count of ten or more. The chain employs TRBV19 and TRBJ1-5, with D possibly matching TRBD1 (5 bases). The CDR3 runs to 15 residues. Germline-derived CDR1 and CDR2 are LNHDA and SQIVND (reference sequence). The V gene lost 0 bases and the J gene lost 1 base, with 7 bases spanning the gap. The CDR3 loop is CASSIEGESNQPQHF. CDR3 DNA: TGTGCCAGTAGTATAGAGGGGGAAAGCAATCAGCCCCAGCATTTT.

This clonotype was observed at least ten times. The rearrangement links TRBV10-2 to TRBJ1-1, with 7 bases aligning to TRBD1. The trim removed 6 bases at V and 4 bases at J, leaving 2 bases unmatched. In germline, CDR1 is WSHSY, CDR2 SAAADI. CDR3 size: 12 residues. CDR3 coding DNA: TGCGCCAGCAGCGCAGGGGGCACTGAAGCTTTCTTT. Amino acid sequence: CASSAGGTEAFF.

There are many counts of this clonotype. The chain employs TRBV5-1 and TRBJ2-7, with D possibly TRBD1 on 5 matching bases. Germline values: CDR1 SGHRS, CDR2 YFSETQ. The CDR3 has 14 residues. V lost 0 bases, J lost 6 bases, and 13 bases lay in between. CDR3 sequence: CASSLGLQGLEQYF. Written as DNA, the CDR3 is TGCGCCAGCAGCTTGGGCTTGCAGGGCCTCGAGCAGTACTTC.

The V gene is TRBV29-1, the J gene TRBJ2-3; 8 positions match TRBD1. The CDR3 totals 17 residues. From germline, CDR1 is SQVTM and CDR2 ANQGSEA. The ends lost 0 bases at V and 4 bases at J; junction bases unmatched: 12. In nucleotides, the CDR3 is TGCAGCGTTGAAGAGGGAATTTACAGGGGGAGTCCAGATACGCAGTATTTT. It encodes CSVEEGIYRGSPDTQYF.

In the case of this clonotype: A junction boundary mismatches the germline segment, possibly from a read error. The chain joins TRBV7-9 to TRBJ1-5; TRBD1 matches 8 bases. CDR1 and CDR2 (germline): SEHNR, FQNEAQ (reference sequence). The CDR3 runs 15 residues. The CDR3 bases are TGCGCCAGCAGCCAGGGGGCAGGGCACAATCAGCCCCAGCATTTT. Translated, it gives CASSQGAGHNQPQHF.

This clonotype was observed at least ten times. The CDR3 is CASGILANTGELFF. The CDR3 DNA reads TGTGCCAGCGGAATCCTAGCGAACACCGGGGAGCTGTTTTTT. The chain employs TRBV6-2 or TRBV6-3 and TRBJ2-2; D is unresolved. CDR3 length equals 14 residues. CDR1 and CDR2 from the germline V gene are MNHEY and SVGEGT. V was shortened by 8 bases and J by 0 bases, with 10 bases between the two germline ends.